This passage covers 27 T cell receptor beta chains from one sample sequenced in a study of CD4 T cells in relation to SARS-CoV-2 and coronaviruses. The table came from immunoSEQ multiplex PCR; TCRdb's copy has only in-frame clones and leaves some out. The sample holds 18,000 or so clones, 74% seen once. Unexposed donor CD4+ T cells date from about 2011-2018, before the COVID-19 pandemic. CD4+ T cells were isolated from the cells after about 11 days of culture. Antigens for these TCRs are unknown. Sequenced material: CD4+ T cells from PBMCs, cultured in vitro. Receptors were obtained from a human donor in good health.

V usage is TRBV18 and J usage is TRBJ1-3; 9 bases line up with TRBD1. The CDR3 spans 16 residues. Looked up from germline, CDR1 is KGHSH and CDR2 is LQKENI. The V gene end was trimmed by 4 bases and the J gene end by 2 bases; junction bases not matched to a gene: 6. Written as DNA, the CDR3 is TGTGCCAGCTCACAAAACAGGGGGCCGGCTGGAAACACCATATATTTT. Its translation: CASSQNRGPAGNTIYF. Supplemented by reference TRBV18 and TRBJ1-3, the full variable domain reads NAGVMQNPRHLVRRRGQEARLRCSPMKGHSHVYWYRQLPEEGLKFMVYLQKENIIDESGMPKERFSAEFPKEGPSILRIQQVVRGDSAAYFCASSQNRGPAGNTIYFGEGSWLTVV.

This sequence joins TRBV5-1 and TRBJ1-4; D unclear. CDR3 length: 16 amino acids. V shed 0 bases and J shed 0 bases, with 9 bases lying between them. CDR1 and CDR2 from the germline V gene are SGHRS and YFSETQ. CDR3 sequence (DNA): TGCGCCAGCAGCTTGGTCTCACCCACAACTAATGAAAAACTGTTTTTT. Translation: CASSLVSPTTNEKLFF.

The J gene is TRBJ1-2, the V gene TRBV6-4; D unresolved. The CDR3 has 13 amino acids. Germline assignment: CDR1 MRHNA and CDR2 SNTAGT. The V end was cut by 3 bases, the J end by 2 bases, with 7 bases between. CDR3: CASSEGRNYGYTF. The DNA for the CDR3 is TGTGCCAGCAGTGAGGGGAGAAACTATGGCTACACCTTC.

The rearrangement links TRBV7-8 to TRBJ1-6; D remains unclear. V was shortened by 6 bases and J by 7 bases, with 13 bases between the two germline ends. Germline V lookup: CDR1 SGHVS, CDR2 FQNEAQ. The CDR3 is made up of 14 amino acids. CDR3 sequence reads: CASRLSTFNSPLHF. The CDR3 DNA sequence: TGTGCCAGCAGACTCTCCACTTTCAATTCACCCCTCCACTTT.

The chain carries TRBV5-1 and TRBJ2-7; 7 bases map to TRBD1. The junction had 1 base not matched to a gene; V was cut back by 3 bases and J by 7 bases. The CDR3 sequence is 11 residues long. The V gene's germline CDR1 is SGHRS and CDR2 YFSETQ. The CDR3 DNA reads TGCGCCAGCAGCTCGGACAGGGAGCAGTACTTC. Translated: CASSSDREQYF.

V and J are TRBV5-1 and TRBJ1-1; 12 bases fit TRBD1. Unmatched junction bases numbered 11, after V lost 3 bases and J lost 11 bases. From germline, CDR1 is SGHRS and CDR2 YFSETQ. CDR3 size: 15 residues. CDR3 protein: CASSWGIGTGGNAFF. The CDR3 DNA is TGCGCCAGCAGCTGGGGGATAGGGACAGGGGGCAACGCTTTCTTT.

The CDR3 is CASSRGEGARGDTQYF. CDR3 nucleotide sequence: TGTGCCAGCAGCAGAGGGGAGGGGGCCCGCGGAGATACGCAGTATTTT. This chain uses TRBV5-4 with TRBJ2-3; D is perhaps TRBD1 or TRBD2 (7 bases each). V shed 4 bases and J shed 5 bases, with 20 bases lying between them. The CDR3 is 16 amino acids. Germline V CDR1 and CDR2: SGHNT, YYREEE (reference sequence).

The CDR3 is CASSQDFPSGRGSYNEQFF. Here the CDR3 DNA reads TGTGCCAGCAGCCAAGATTTTCCTAGCGGGAGGGGCTCCTACAATGAGCAGTTCTTC. This sequence joins TRBV3-1 (or the pseudogene TRBV3-2) and TRBJ2-1; the match to TRBD2 covers 12 bases. This CDR3 is built from 19 residues. CDR1 is LGHDT and CDR2 is YNNKEL in the germline V gene (reference sequence). V trimming: 0 bases; J trimming: 0 bases; junction bases outside the gene matches: 6.

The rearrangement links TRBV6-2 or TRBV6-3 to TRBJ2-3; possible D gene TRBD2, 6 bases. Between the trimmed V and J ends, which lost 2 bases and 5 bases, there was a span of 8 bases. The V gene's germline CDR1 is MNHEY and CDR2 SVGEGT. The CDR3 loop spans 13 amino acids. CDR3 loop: CASSYRELDTQYF. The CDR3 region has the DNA TGTGCCAGCAGTTACCGGGAGCTAGATACGCAGTATTTT.

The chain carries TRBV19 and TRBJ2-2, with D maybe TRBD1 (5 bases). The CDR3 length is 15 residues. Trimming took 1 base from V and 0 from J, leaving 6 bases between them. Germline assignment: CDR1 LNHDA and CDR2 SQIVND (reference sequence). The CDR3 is CASSIGTPNTGELFF. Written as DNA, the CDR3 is TGTGCCAGTAGTATAGGGACACCGAACACCGGGGAGCTGTTTTTT.

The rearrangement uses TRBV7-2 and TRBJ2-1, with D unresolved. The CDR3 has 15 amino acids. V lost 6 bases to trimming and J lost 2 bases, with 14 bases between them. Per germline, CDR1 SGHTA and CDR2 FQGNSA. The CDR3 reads CASRSTVFPYNEQFF. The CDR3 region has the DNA TGTGCCAGCAGGTCTACAGTATTTCCCTACAATGAGCAGTTCTTC.

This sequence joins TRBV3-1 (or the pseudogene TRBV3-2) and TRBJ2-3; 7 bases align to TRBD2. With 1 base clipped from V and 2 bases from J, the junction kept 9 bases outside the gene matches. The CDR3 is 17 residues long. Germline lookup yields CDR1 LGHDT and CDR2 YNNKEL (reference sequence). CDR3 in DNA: TGTGCCAGCAGCCAAGTAGGGGTGCGGGGGACCACAGATACGCAGTATTTT. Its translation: CASSQVGVRGTTDTQYF.

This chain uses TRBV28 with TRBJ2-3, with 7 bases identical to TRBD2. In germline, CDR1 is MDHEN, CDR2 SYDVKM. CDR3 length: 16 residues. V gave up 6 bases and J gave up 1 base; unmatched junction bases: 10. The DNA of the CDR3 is TGTGCCAGCAGGGCAGCGGTGGGGGGGGGCACAGATACGCAGTATTTT. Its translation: CASRAAVGGGTDTQYF.

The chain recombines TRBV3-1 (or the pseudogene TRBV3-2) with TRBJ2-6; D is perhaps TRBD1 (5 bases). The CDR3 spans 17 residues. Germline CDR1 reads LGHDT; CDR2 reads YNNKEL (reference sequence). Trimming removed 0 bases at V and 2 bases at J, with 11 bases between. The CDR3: CASSQDIGATGANVLTF. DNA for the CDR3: TGTGCCAGCAGCCAAGATATAGGGGCTACTGGGGCCAACGTCCTGACTTTC.

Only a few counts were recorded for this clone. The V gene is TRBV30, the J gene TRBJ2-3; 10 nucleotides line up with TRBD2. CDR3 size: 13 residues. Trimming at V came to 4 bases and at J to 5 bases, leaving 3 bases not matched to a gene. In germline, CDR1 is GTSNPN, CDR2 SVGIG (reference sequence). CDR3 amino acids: CAWTSGSIDTQYF. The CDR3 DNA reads TGTGCCTGGACTAGCGGGAGTATAGATACGCAGTATTTT.

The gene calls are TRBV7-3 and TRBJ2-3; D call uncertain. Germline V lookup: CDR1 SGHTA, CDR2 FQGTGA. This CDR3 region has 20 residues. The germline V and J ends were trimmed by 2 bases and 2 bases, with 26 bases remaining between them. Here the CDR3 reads CASSLAPGLYMSNDTDTQYF. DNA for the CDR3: TGTGCCAGCAGCTTAGCTCCCGGGCTGTATATGAGCAATGACACAGATACGCAGTATTTT.

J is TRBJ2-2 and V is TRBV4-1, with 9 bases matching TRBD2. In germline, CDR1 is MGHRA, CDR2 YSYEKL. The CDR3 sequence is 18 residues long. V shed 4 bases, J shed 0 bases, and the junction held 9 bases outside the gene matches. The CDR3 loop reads CASSPPTGLATNTGELFF. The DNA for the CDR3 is TGCGCCAGCAGCCCCCCAACCGGACTAGCGACGAACACCGGGGAGCTGTTTTTT.

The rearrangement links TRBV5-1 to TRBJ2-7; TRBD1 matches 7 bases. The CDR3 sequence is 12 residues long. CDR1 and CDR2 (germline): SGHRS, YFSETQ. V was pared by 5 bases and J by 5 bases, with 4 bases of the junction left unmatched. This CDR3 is CASSYRGDEQYF. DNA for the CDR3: TGCGCCAGCAGTTACAGGGGAGACGAGCAGTACTTC.

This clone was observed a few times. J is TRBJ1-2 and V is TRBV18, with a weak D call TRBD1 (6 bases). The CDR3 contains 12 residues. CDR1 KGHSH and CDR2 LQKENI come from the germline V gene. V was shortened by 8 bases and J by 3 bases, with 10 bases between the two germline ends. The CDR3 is CASQEGDYGYTF. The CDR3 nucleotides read TGTGCCAGCCAAGAGGGGGACTATGGCTACACCTTC.

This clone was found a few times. The DNA for the CDR3 is TGTGCCAGCAGGGGGGGACAGGCGACTTCGAGTGGCTACACCTTC. It specifies CASRGGQATSSGYTF. The chain links TRBV2 to TRBJ1-2; 8 bases align to TRBD1. Trimming at V came to 6 bases and at J to 7 bases, leaving 13 bases not matched to a gene. This CDR3 is built from 15 residues. The germline V gene has CDR1 SNHLY and CDR2 FYNNEI.

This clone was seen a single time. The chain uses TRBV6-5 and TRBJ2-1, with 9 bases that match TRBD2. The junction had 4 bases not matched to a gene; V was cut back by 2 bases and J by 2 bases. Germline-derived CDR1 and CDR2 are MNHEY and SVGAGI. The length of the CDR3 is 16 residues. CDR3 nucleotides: TGTGCCAGCAGTTACCTTGCGGGAGGGCCCTACAATGAGCAGTTCTTC. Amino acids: CASSYLAGGPYNEQFF.

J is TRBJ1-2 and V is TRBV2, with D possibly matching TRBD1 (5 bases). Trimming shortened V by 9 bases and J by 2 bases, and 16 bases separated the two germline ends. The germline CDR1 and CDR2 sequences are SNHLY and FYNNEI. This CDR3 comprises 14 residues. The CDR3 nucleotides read TGTGCCAGTGACATCTCAGGGATCAACTATGGCTACACCTTC. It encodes CASDISGINYGYTF.

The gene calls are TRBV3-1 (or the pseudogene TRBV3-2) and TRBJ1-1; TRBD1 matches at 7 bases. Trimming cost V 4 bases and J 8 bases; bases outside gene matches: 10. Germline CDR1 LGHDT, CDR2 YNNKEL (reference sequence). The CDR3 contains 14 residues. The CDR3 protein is CASSLGTEGVEAFF. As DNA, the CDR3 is TGTGCCAGCAGCCTGGGGACAGAGGGAGTGGAAGCTTTCTTT.

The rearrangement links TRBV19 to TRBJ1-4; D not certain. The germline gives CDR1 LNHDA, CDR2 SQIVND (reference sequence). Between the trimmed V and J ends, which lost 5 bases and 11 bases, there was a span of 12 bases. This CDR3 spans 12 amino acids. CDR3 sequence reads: CASSAGNLKLFF. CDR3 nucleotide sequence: TGTGCCAGTAGTGCAGGAAATCTGAAACTGTTTTTT.

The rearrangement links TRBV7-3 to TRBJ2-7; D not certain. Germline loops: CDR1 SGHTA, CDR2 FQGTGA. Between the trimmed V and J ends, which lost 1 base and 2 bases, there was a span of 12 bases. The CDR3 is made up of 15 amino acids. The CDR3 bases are TGTGCCAGCAGCTTAAGTCTTGGACCGACCTACGAGCAGTACTTC. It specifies CASSLSLGPTYEQYF. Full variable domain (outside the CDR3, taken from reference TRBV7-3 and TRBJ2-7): GAGVSQTPSNKVTEKGKYVELRCDPISGHTALYWYRQSLGQGPEFLIYFQGTGAADDSGLPNDRFFAVRPEGSVSTLKIQRTERGDSAVYLCASSLSLGPTYEQYFGPGTRLTVT.

The CDR3 region is CASSTGTGKGQPQHF. The CDR3 nucleotides read TGTGCCAGTAGTACGGGGACAGGGAAAGGGCAGCCCCAGCATTTT. The chain combines TRBV19 with TRBJ1-5, with TRBD1 identical over 9 bases. The CDR3 is made up of 15 amino acids. V was clipped by 4 bases and J by 7 bases; unmatched bases: 8. Germline loops: CDR1 LNHDA, CDR2 SQIVND (reference sequence). The whole variable domain, remainder taken from reference TRBV19 and TRBJ1-5, is DGGITQSPKYLFRKEGQNVTLSCEQNLNHDAMYWYRQDPGQGLRLIYYSQIVNDFQKGDIAEGYSVSREKKESFPLTVTSAQKNPTAFYLCASSTGTGKGQPQHFGDGTRLSIL.

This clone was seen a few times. CDR3 nucleotide sequence: TGTGCCAGCAGTGAAGCTAGCGGGAGAGATACGCAGTATTTT. Its protein is CASSEASGRDTQYF. The chain has TRBV6-1 and TRBJ2-3; TRBD2 matches 9 bases. This CDR3 is 14 amino acids long. Germline V gives CDR1 MNHNS, CDR2 SASEGT. V shed 0 bases and J 5 bases; nucleotides not matched to a gene: 0.